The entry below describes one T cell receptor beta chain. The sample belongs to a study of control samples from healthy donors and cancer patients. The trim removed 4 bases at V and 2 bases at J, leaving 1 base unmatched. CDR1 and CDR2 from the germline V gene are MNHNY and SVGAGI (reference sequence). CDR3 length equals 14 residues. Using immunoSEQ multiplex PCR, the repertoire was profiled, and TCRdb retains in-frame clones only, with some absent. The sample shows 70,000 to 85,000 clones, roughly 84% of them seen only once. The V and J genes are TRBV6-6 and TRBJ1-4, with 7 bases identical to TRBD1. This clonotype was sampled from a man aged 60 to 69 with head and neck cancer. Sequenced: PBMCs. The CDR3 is CASSSGGTNEKLFF. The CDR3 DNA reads TGTGCCAGCAGTTCAGGGGGGACTAATGAAAAACTGTTTTTT.